This T cell receptor beta chain was found in a study of CD8 T cells in Susac syndrome. Germline-derived CDR1 and CDR2 are SGHTA and FQGNSA. Trimming took 0 bases from V and 0 from J, leaving 3 bases between them. The CDR3 has 14 amino acids. Age- and sex-matched healthy donors served as the control group. It was with random hexamers that roughly 0.5 to 1 ug RNA was reverse transcribed. TCRdb reprocessed the immunoSEQ multiplex PCR reads via MiXCR and lists one record per CDR3 protein. In the table there are roughly 120,000 distinct CDR3 sequences, 90% to 95% of which are singletons. Sequencing was performed on CD4+ T cells from PBMCs. The TCR sequence derives from a human donor in good health. The chain couples TRBV7-2 to TRBJ1-3; D is uncertain. The CDR3 protein is CASSLAVSGNTIYF. DNA of the CDR3: TGTGCCAGCAGCTTAGCCGTCTCTGGAAACACCATATATTTT.